This entry concerns a single T cell receptor (beta chain). Generated by immunoSEQ multiplex PCR, the TCRdb table keeps only in-frame clones and is missing some. The sample comprises tens of thousands of clones, about 93% of which are singletons, and 0.25% to 0.35% rests with the top ten. The data are from a study of technical replicates of blood from several donors. V lost 8 bases and J lost 5, with 9 bases in between. The length of the CDR3 is 11 residues. Germline V CDR1 and CDR2: SGHNT, YENEEA. V gene TRBV11-3 combines with J gene TRBJ1-2; D gene ambiguous. The TCR sequence derives from a human donor in good health. Sequenced input: T cells isolated from PBMCs. The CDR3 here is CASLPLYGYTF. The CDR3 bases are TGTGCCAGCCTACCCCTTTATGGCTACACCTTC.